In this sample, the clone carrying this T cell receptor beta chain turned up a few times. The data were obtained in a study of cytotoxic CD8 clonotypes in ibrutinib-treated CLL. Study summary: Patients attained some 24 partial and 2 complete responses; at median around 5.5 years, around 14 remained remitted while around 12 progressed. Mean yields were approximately 250,000 productive templates and under 100,000 productive rearrangements per sample.

The planned depth of sequencing spanned 1 in 200,000 to 1 in 1 million T cells. The table came from immunoSEQ multiplex PCR; TCRdb's copy has only in-frame clones and leaves some out. The sample includes some 76,000 clones, around 78% of them seen just once. Sequencing was performed on PBMCs, taken after 24 months of ibrutinib treatment. The sequence was obtained from a human donor with chronic lymphocytic leukemia.

The CDR3 DNA follows: TGTGCCAGTAGTAGGACAGGGGACTATGGCTACACCTTC. This gives the protein CASSRTGDYGYTF. This chain uses TRBV19 with TRBJ1-2, with TRBD1 identical over 9 bases. The CDR3 is made up of 13 amino acids. V trimming: 4 bases; J trimming: 3 bases; junction bases outside the gene matches: 0. Germline V lookup: CDR1 LNHDA, CDR2 SQIVND (reference sequence). Complete variable domain (other parts from reference TRBV19 and TRBJ1-2): DGGITQSPKYLFRKEGQNVTLSCEQNLNHDAMYWYRQDPGQGLRLIYYSQIVNDFQKGDIAEGYSVSREKKESFPLTVTSAQKNPTAFYLCASSRTGDYGYTFGSGTRLTVV.